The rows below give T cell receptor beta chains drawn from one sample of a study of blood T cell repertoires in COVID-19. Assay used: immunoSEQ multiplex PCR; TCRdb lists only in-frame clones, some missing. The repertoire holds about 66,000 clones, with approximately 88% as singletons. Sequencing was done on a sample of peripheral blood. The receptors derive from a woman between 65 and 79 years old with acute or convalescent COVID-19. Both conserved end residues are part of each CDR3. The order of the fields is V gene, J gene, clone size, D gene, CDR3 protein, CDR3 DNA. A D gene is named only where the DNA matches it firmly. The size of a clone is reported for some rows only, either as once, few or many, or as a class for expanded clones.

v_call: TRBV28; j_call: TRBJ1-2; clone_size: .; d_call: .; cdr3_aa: CASINPPGDYGYTF; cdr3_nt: TGTGCCAGCATTAATCCCCCAGGTGACTATGGCTACACCTTC
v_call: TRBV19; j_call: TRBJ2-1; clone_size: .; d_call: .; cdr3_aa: CASSPTENNEQFF; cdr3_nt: TGTGCCAGTAGTCCGACAGAGAACAATGAGCAGTTCTTC
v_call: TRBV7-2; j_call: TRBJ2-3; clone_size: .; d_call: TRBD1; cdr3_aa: CASSQDRGPDTQYF; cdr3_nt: TGTGCCAGCAGCCAGGACAGGGGCCCAGATACGCAGTATTTT
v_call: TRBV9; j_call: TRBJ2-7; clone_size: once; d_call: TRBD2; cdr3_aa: CASSVKAGGSYEQYF; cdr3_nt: TGTGCCAGCAGCGTAAAGGCGGGAGGGTCCTACGAGCAGTACTTC
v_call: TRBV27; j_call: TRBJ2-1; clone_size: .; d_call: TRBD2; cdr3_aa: CASRRTSGDYNEQFF; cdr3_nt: TGTGCCAGCCGCCGGACTAGCGGGGATTACAATGAGCAGTTCTTC
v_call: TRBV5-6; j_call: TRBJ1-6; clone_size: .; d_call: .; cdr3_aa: CASRQSGSPLHF; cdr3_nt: TGTGCCAGCCGACAAAGTGGGTCACCCCTCCACTTT
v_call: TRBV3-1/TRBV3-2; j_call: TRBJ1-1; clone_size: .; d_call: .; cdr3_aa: CASSIGVTEAFF; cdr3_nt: TGTGCCAGCAGCATCGGGGTCACTGAAGCTTTCTTT
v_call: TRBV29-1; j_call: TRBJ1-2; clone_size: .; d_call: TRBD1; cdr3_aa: CSGRGTGGGYTF; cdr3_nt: TGCAGCGGGCGGGGGACAGGGGGTGGCTACACCTTC
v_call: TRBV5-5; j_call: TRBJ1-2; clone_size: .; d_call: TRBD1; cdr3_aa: CASSLEGRGHGYTF; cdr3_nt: TGTGCCAGCAGCTTGGAGGGCAGGGGGCACGGCTACACCTTC
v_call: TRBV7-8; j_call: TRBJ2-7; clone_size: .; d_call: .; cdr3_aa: CASSLGAGPGQYF; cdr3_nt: TGTGCCAGCAGCTTAGGTGCCGGTCCAGGGCAGTACTTC
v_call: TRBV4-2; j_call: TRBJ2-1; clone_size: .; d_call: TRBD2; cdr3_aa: CASSQLAGGQSEQFF; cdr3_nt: TGTGCCAGCAGCCAACTAGCGGGGGGGCAGAGTGAGCAGTTCTTC
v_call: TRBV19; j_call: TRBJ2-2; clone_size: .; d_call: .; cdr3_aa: CASSIRGSTGELFF; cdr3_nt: TGTGCCAGTAGTATAAGAGGGTCAACCGGGGAGCTGTTTTTT
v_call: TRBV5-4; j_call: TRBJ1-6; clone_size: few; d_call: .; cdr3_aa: CASSHDSLYNSPLHF; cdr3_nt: TGTGCCAGCAGCCACGACAGTCTCTATAATTCACCCCTCCACTTT
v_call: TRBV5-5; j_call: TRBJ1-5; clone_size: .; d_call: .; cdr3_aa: CASSLPGNQPQHF; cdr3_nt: TGTGCCAGCAGCTTGCCGGGCAATCAGCCCCAGCATTTT
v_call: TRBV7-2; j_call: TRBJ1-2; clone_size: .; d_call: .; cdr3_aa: CASSLETGTYGYTF; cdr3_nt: TGTGCCAGCAGCTTAGAAACAGGTACCTATGGCTACACCTTC
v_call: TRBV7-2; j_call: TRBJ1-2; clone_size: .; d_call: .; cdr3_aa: CASSPQGRNYGYTF; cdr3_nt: TGTGCCAGCAGCCCCCAGGGGCGTAACTATGGCTACACCTTC
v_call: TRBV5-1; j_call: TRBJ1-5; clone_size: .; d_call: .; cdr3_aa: CASSRGDSNQPQHF; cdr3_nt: TGCGCCAGCAGTCGGGGGGACAGCAATCAGCCCCAGCATTTT
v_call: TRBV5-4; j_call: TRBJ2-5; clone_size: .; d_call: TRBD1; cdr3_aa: CASSHRGEGETQYF; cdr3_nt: TGTGCCAGCAGCCACAGGGGAGAGGGAGAGACCCAGTACTTC
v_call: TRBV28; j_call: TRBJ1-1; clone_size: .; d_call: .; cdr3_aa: CASSFQGNTEAFF; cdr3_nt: TGTGCCAGCAGTTTTCAGGGGAACACTGAAGCTTTCTTT